A selection of T cell receptor beta chains follows, all from one sample in a study of blood T cell repertoires in COVID-19. Using immunoSEQ multiplex PCR, the repertoire was profiled, and TCRdb retains in-frame clones only, with some absent. Of about 250,000 clones in the sample, about 84% were seen once. Sample: peripheral blood. These receptors came from a woman of 80 years or more with COVID-19, enrolled during active disease. The CDR3 runs from the conserved cysteine through the conserved F or W. The D gene is left open where the match is weak. Clone size is shown for a subset of rows, as once, few, many or a class of expanded clone.

>.|.|TRBJ1-1|TRBV19
CASSIRNTEAFF
TGTGCCAGTAGTATCAGGAACACTGAAGCTTTCTTT
>.|TRBD2|TRBJ2-1|TRBV6-6
CASRNTGGKYNEQFF
TGTGCCAGCAGGAACACGGGGGGGAAGTACAATGAGCAGTTCTTC
>.|TRBD2|TRBJ2-1|TRBV19
CASSSPQRGAYNEQFF
TGTGCCAGTAGTAGCCCCCAGCGGGGGGCCTACAATGAGCAGTTCTTC
>.|.|TRBJ1-1|TRBV18
CASSPILMNTEAFF
TGTGCCAGCTCACCGATACTGATGAACACTGAAGCTTTCTTT
>.|.|TRBJ1-2|TRBV20-1
CSASLPGGYTF
TGCAGTGCTAGTCTCCCCGGGGGCTACACCTTC
>once|TRBD1|TRBJ1-2|TRBV6-6
CASSHRDRKSGYTF
TGTGCCAGCAGTCACCGGGACAGGAAAAGTGGCTACACCTTC
>.|.|TRBJ1-5|TRBV18
CASSPDSNQPQHF
TGTGCCAGCTCTCCTGACTCAAATCAGCCCCAGCATTTT
>.|.|TRBJ1-2|TRBV28
CAIVPGQLLNYGYTF
TGTGCCATCGTTCCGGGACAACTACTTAACTATGGCTACACCTTC
>once|TRBD1|TRBJ1-1|TRBV20-1
CSASDRQGVPEAFF
TGCAGTGCTAGTGACAGACAGGGCGTACCTGAAGCTTTCTTT
>.|TRBD2|TRBJ2-1|TRBV28
CASSRGDLQDNEQFF
TGTGCCAGCAGTCGGGGGGACCTGCAAGACAATGAGCAGTTCTTC
>few|TRBD2|TRBJ2-1|TRBV3-1/TRBV3-2
CASSQDTAGGLGNEQFF
TGTGCCAGCAGCCAAGACACAGCGGGGGGGCTGGGGAATGAGCAGTTCTTC
>.|TRBD2|TRBJ2-2|TRBV9
CASSAPPGLATGVTGELFF
TGTGCCAGCAGCGCCCCCCCGGGACTAGCGACGGGAGTTACCGGGGAGCTGTTTTTT
>.|TRBD1|TRBJ1-2|TRBV5-8
CASSLYGATGDGYTF
TGTGCCAGCAGCTTGTATGGTGCGACAGGGGATGGCTACACCTTC
>.|.|TRBJ2-1|TRBV27
CASMRRNEQFF
TGTGCCAGTATGAGGAGGAATGAGCAGTTCTTC
>.|TRBD1|TRBJ1-2|TRBV5-6
CASSLADRSNYGYTF
TGTGCCAGCAGCTTGGCGGACAGGTCGAACTATGGCTACACCTTC
>.|.|TRBJ2-1|TRBV7-8
CASSLRQGLEQFF
TGTGCCAGCAGCTTAAGGCAGGGCTTGGAGCAGTTCTTC
>once|TRBD1|TRBJ2-5|TRBV18
CASSRTGSPPQETQYF
TGTGCCAGCTCACGGACAGGGTCCCCACCTCAAGAGACCCAGTACTTC